This TCR beta chain comes out of a study of shared clonotypes between healthy human individuals. Study background: Per donor, CD8 memory used one plate, CD8 naive used two, CD4 memory used three and CD4 naive used three.

CD4+ cells yielded CD45RA+ naive and CD45RA-negative memory subsets. The CDR3 spans 15 residues. Trimming left V 4 bases short and J 5 bases short, with 19 bases between. From germline, CDR1 is SGHNT and CDR2 YYREEE (reference sequence). At deep level, the assay was performed. Measured with immunoSEQ multiplex PCR; TCRdb has only the in-frame clones, and not every one. The sample carries about 1 million clones, about 75% recorded once. The TCR originated in a man aged 18 to 35 in good health. The sample comprised memory CD4+ T cells sorted from blood. Subset denoted: CD45RA-negative fraction. The rearrangement links TRBV5-4 to TRBJ2-7; D possibly corresponds to TRBD2 (6 bases). The CDR3 loop reads CASSPLVELAHEQYF. CDR3 nucleotides: TGTGCCAGCAGCCCCTTGGTTGAACTAGCCCACGAGCAGTACTTC.